Listed here are 21 T cell receptor beta chains from one sample, sequenced in a study of cytomegalovirus exposure and HLA in healthy donors. The PCR ran on 60 Vbeta and 13 Jbeta primers. The assay was immunoSEQ multiplex PCR, and TCRdb's table has in-frame clones only and misses some. The sample includes more than 110,000 clones, 65% to 85% seen only once; the top ten take nearly 4%. What was sequenced was PBMCs. The receptor set was obtained from a male donor in good health and CMV-seronegative.

The J gene is TRBJ2-3, the V gene TRBV13, with D hard to call. Trimming took 6 bases from V and 7 from J, leaving 8 bases between them. The germline CDR1 and CDR2 sequences are PRHDT and FYEKMQ (reference sequence). There are 11 residues in the CDR3. CDR3 DNA: TGTGCCAGCAGTCGGCGGAATACGCAGTATTTT. It yields the protein CASSRRNTQYF.

This rearrangement joins TRBV19 to TRBJ2-7; 8 bases fit TRBD1. CDR1 LNHDA and CDR2 SQIVND come from the germline V gene (reference sequence). This CDR3 is built from 16 residues. V was pared by 8 bases and J by 3 bases, with 15 bases of the junction left unmatched. Here the CDR3 reads CASGLTGGSTLYEQYF. The DNA for the CDR3 is TGTGCCAGTGGCCTCACAGGGGGATCGACTCTCTACGAGCAGTACTTC.

The chain combines TRBV19 with TRBJ1-4, with D possibly matching TRBD1 (5 bases). V lost 4 bases, J lost 1 base, and 13 bases lay in between. Germline V gene lookup returns CDR1 LNHDA and CDR2 SQIVND (reference sequence). The CDR3 consists of 16 residues. The CDR3 bases are TGTGCCAGTAGTAGCAGGGATCAGCTAACTAATGAAAAACTGTTTTTT. Its translation is CASSSRDQLTNEKLFF. The full variable domain, completed using reference TRBV19 and TRBJ1-4, is DGGITQSPKYLFRKEGQNVTLSCEQNLNHDAMYWYRQDPGQGLRLIYYSQIVNDFQKGDIAEGYSVSREKKESFPLTVTSAQKNPTAFYLCASSSRDQLTNEKLFFGSGTQLSVL.

The chain joins TRBV19 to TRBJ1-4, with TRBD1 as a possible D gene (6 bases). The CDR3 is 13 residues long. Germline V gives CDR1 LNHDA, CDR2 SQIVND (reference sequence). Trimming left V 7 bases short and J 4 bases short, with 10 bases between. CDR3 loop: CASNREINEKLFF. CDR3 nucleotide sequence: TGTGCCAGTAACAGGGAAATTAATGAAAAACTGTTTTTT.

The J gene is TRBJ2-7, the V gene TRBV5-1, with 10 bases lining up with TRBD1. Trimming took 1 base from V and 3 from J; bases not matched to a gene: 4. Germline V CDR1 and CDR2: SGHRS, YFSETQ. The CDR3 consists of 15 residues. CDR3: CASSLKGQGFYEQYF. The CDR3 region has the DNA TGCGCCAGCAGCTTGAAGGGACAGGGGTTCTACGAGCAGTACTTC.

This chain connects TRBV30 to TRBJ2-7; tentative D call: TRBD1 (6 bases). The V and J ends lost 2 bases and 4 bases respectively, with 12 bases between them. The CDR3 loop spans 13 amino acids. Germline values: CDR1 GTSNPN, CDR2 SVGIG (reference sequence). The CDR3 protein is CAWSRITGYEQYF. DNA of the CDR3: TGTGCCTGGAGTCGAATTACAGGGTACGAGCAGTACTTC. Full variable domain (missing parts from reference TRBV30 and TRBJ2-7): SQTIHQWPATLVQPVGSPLSLECTVEGTSNPNLYWYRQAAGRGLQLLFYSVGIGQISSEVPQNLSASRPQDRQFILSSKKLLLSDSGFYLCAWSRITGYEQYFGPGTRLTVT.

The sample holds a few counts of this clone. The gene calls are TRBV7-8 and TRBJ2-1; D possibly corresponds to TRBD1 (5 bases). The CDR3 spans 13 residues. Germline CDR1 is SGHVS and CDR2 is FQNEAQ. The ends were cut back, 4 bases at V and 4 bases at J, with 8 bases in the middle. For the CDR3, the DNA is TGTGCCAGCAGCTCCCAGGGTTACAATGAGCAGTTCTTC. Protein: CASSSQGYNEQFF.

The gene calls are TRBV27 and TRBJ2-7, with 8 bases identical to TRBD2. The CDR3 is 16 amino acids. Germline V gene data show CDR1 as MNHEY and CDR2 as SMNVEV (reference sequence). V was pared by 5 bases and J by 1 base, with 10 bases of the junction left unmatched. The CDR3 loop is CASSGFGGAVSYEQYF. CDR3 nucleotides: TGTGCCAGCAGTGGGTTCGGGGGGGCTGTGTCCTACGAGCAGTACTTC.

J is TRBJ2-6 and V is TRBV19, with D tentatively TRBD2 (5 bases). Germline V gives CDR1 LNHDA, CDR2 SQIVND (reference sequence). This CDR3 has 16 residues. The V end was cut by 6 bases, the J end by 1 base, with 13 bases between. The CDR3 DNA sequence: TGTGCCAGTAGCCGACCCGGGGATTCTGGGGCCAACGTCCTGACTTTC. It specifies CASSRPGDSGANVLTF.

The chain combines TRBV18 with TRBJ2-1; TRBD1 matches at 7 bases. CDR1 is KGHSH and CDR2 is LQKENI in the germline V gene. V lost 5 bases to trimming and J lost 3 bases; unmatched junction nucleotides: 4. This CDR3 region has 14 residues. CDR3: CASSGDRVYNEQFF. The CDR3, as DNA: TGTGCCAGCTCAGGAGACAGGGTCTACAATGAGCAGTTCTTC. Full variable domain (outside the CDR3, taken from reference TRBV18 and TRBJ2-1): NAGVMQNPRHLVRRRGQEARLRCSPMKGHSHVYWYRQLPEEGLKFMVYLQKENIIDESGMPKERFSAEFPKEGPSILRIQQVVRGDSAAYFCASSGDRVYNEQFFGPGTRLTVL.

The chain has TRBV30 and TRBJ1-5; TRBD1 might be the D (5 bases). This CDR3 has 14 residues. Deletions cut 4 bases from V and 1 base from J, with 11 bases between. Germline V CDR1 and CDR2: GTSNPN, SVGIG (reference sequence). The CDR3 loop is CAWNQGSSNQPQHF. CDR3 bases: TGTGCCTGGAATCAGGGAAGCAGCAATCAGCCCCAGCATTTT.

The V gene is TRBV7-3, the J gene TRBJ2-3; tentative D call: TRBD2 (5 bases). Germline V gene data show CDR1 as SGHTA and CDR2 as FQGTGA. The CDR3 length is 15 residues. Trimming took 5 bases from V and 2 from J, leaving 14 bases between them. The CDR3 protein is CASSPRLTHTDTQYF. The CDR3 nucleotides are TGTGCCAGCAGCCCGAGACTAACTCACACAGATACGCAGTATTTT.

The chain joins TRBV23-1 to TRBJ2-7, with D possibly matching TRBD2 (6 bases). TRBV23-1 is classed as an ORF, of uncertain function. Trimming stripped 0 bases from V and 6 bases from J, with 12 bases between. CDR3 length: 14 amino acids. CDR3: CASSQSREIGEQYF. Written as DNA, the CDR3 is TGCGCCAGCAGTCAATCGCGGGAAATAGGCGAGCAGTACTTC.

The rearrangement joins TRBV6-6 to TRBJ1-1; no definite D call. Trimming stripped 2 bases from V and 6 bases from J, with 10 bases between. In germline, CDR1 is MNHNY, CDR2 SVGAGI (reference sequence). CDR3 size: 13 residues. CDR3 sequence reads: CASSYTAVSEAFF. CDR3 DNA: TGTGCCAGCAGTTACACAGCCGTCTCTGAAGCTTTCTTT.

V is TRBV21-1 and J is TRBJ1-4; the D segment call TRBD1 is taken from the table without a DNA check. TRBV21-1 is listed as a pseudogene. The CDR3 totals 14 residues. In DNA, the CDR3 is TGTGCCAGCAGCAAGTGGACAGAGGTTGAAAAACTGTTTTTT. Its protein product is CASSKWTEVEKLFF.

This chain joins TRBV7-2 and TRBJ1-2, with D possibly matching TRBD1 (6 bases). The CDR3 length is 17 residues. Germline-derived CDR1 and CDR2 are SGHTA and FQGNSA. V lost 4 bases to trimming and J lost 0 bases, with 18 bases between them. CDR3 nucleotide sequence: TGTGCCAGCAGCTCGGACAGACTTCAACATCCTAACTATGGCTACACCTTC. It translates to CASSSDRLQHPNYGYTF.

CDR3 protein: CASSLIGGSRTDTQYF. CDR3 nucleotide sequence: TGTGCCAGCAGCCTTATCGGAGGGTCGCGCACAGATACGCAGTATTTT. The V and J genes are TRBV14 and TRBJ2-3, with D possibly being TRBD2 (6 bases). The CDR3 length is 16 residues. CDR1 and CDR2 (germline): SGHDN, FVKESK. V lost 4 bases to trimming and J lost 1 base, with 15 bases between them.

This sequence joins TRBV6-1 and TRBJ2-1; D may be TRBD2 (5 bases). Germline V lookup: CDR1 MNHNS, CDR2 SASEGT. Trimming cost V 8 bases and J 2 bases, with 13 bases left between them. The CDR3 spans 14 residues. CDR3 nucleotide sequence: TGTGCCAGCGCGGGCGGCCCGGCCTACAATGAGCAGTTCTTC. Translating it yields CASAGGPAYNEQFF.

The rearrangement links TRBV4-2 to TRBJ2-7; D is perhaps TRBD1 (7 bases). The CDR3 covers 15 residues. Germline V lookup: CDR1 LGHNA, CDR2 YNFKEQ. Trimming shortened V by 1 base and J by 3 bases, and 13 bases separated the two germline ends. For the CDR3, the DNA is TGTGCCAGCAGCCAAGGGCGGGACAGTAGCTACGAGCAGTACTTC. This codes for CASSQGRDSSYEQYF.

The chain joins TRBV2 to TRBJ1-6, with no clear D. V dropped 8 bases and J dropped 5 bases, with 13 bases sitting between them. There are 14 residues in the CDR3. Germline CDR1 and CDR2: SNHLY and FYNNEI. The CDR3 sequence: CASRRSQNNSPLHF. As DNA, the CDR3 is TGTGCCAGCCGGCGTAGCCAGAATAATTCACCCCTCCACTTT.

In its sample, this clone was seen once. The chain joins TRBV7-9 to TRBJ1-1, with 9 nucleotides matching TRBD1. CDR1 is SEHNR and CDR2 is FQNEAQ in the germline V gene (reference sequence). J lost 14 bases, V lost 5 bases, and 9 bases had no gene match. The CDR3 runs 12 residues. The CDR3 DNA reads as TGTGCCAGCAGCCGATCCCGGGACAGGGTATTCTTT. Its protein product is CASSRSRDRVFF.